These 25 T cell receptor beta chains share one sample of origin, sequenced in a study of blood T cell repertoires in COVID-19. Here immunoSEQ multiplex PCR was the method, and the copy in TCRdb shows in-frame clones only, minus some. The sample lists 350,000 or so clones, about 92% occurring once. Sequencing was done on a sample of PBMCs or T cells enriched from blood (not recorded which). Receptor source: a woman in her 30s who had recovered from COVID-19.

This clone was picked up one time. The rearrangement uses TRBV19 and TRBJ1-5; 7 nucleotides match TRBD1. V lost 5 bases and J lost 0; bases outside the gene matches: 4. This CDR3 spans 15 amino acids. Per germline, CDR1 LNHDA and CDR2 SQIVND (reference sequence). The CDR3 is CASSVGTVSNQPQHF. The CDR3 region has the DNA TGTGCCAGTAGTGTCGGGACAGTTAGCAATCAGCCCCAGCATTTT.

The rearrangement uses TRBV19 and TRBJ1-1; D is possibly TRBD1 (5 bases). The CDR3 has 13 residues. V lost 9 bases and J 1 base, leaving 12 bases between the germline ends. Per the germline V gene, CDR1 is LNHDA and CDR2 is SQIVND (reference sequence). The CDR3 region has the DNA TGTGCCAGCACCTCTGGACAGAACACTGAAGCTTTCTTT. As protein: CASTSGQNTEAFF.

As for this clone: The sample holds other DNA sequences that translate to the same CDR3. V usage is TRBV9 and J usage is TRBJ2-3; 7 bases align to TRBD2. This CDR3 has 15 residues. Germline V lookup: CDR1 SGDLS, CDR2 YYNGEE. The V segment lost 0 bases and the J segment 3 bases; nucleotides outside the gene matches: 4. This CDR3 reads CASSVAGGGTDTQYF. The CDR3 region has the DNA TGTGCCAGCAGCGTAGCTGGGGGAGGGACAGATACGCAGTATTTT.

This clone was counted between two and nine times. The V call is TRBV7-8, the J call TRBJ2-7, with D tentatively TRBD2 (5 bases). V was pared by 10 bases and J by 2 bases, with 15 bases between. The CDR3 runs to 13 residues. The germline gives CDR1 SGHVS, CDR2 FQNEAQ. The CDR3 loop is CATTPRGTYEQYF. CDR3 nucleotide sequence: TGTGCCACCACTCCCCGGGGAACCTACGAGCAGTACTTC.

The rearrangement uses TRBV7-2 and TRBJ2-3, with D hard to call. The CDR3 length is 14 residues. The germline V and J ends were trimmed by 0 bases and 0 bases, with 4 bases remaining between them. CDR1 and CDR2 (germline): SGHTA, FQGNSA. As DNA, the CDR3 is TGTGCCAGCAGCTTAGCGGAGAGCACAGATACGCAGTATTTT. Protein sequence: CASSLAESTDTQYF.

V usage is TRBV27 and J usage is TRBJ2-1, with 13 bases lining up with TRBD2. The J segment lost 4 bases and the V segment lost 5 bases, leaving 8 bases of the junction unmatched. The CDR3 is 17 amino acids. The germline V gene has CDR1 MNHEY and CDR2 SMNVEV (reference sequence). CDR3 sequence: CASSKGLAGEWYNEQFF. The CDR3 region has the DNA TGTGCCAGCAGTAAAGGACTAGCGGGAGAGTGGTACAATGAGCAGTTCTTC.

This chain uses TRBV5-8 with TRBJ1-5, with 8 bases fitting TRBD1. This CDR3 has 13 residues. The ends lost 3 bases at V and 7 bases at J; junction bases unmatched: 3. Germline lookup yields CDR1 SGHTS and CDR2 YDEGEE. CDR3 nucleotide sequence: TGTGCCAGCAGCTCGGACAGGGACCAGCCCCAGCATTTT. It specifies CASSSDRDQPQHF.

The chain uses TRBV24-1 and TRBJ2-3, with D possibly being TRBD1 (6 bases). CDR1 and CDR2 from the germline V gene are KGHDR and SFDVKD. The CDR3 totals 18 residues. V shed 2 bases and J shed 2 bases, with 19 bases lying between them. CDR3 sequence (DNA): TGTGCCACCAGTGATTCCACTCTACAGGGTAGAATCACAGATACGCAGTATTTT. This encodes CATSDSTLQGRITDTQYF.

This clone occurred once. The V and J genes are TRBV29-1 and TRBJ1-4, with D hard to call. Between the trimmed V and J ends, which lost 2 bases and 7 bases, there was a span of 11 bases. CDR1 and CDR2 (germline): SQVTM, ANQGSEA. This CDR3 comprises 13 residues. The CDR3 region is CSVESVASEKLFF. The CDR3 DNA follows: TGCAGCGTTGAAAGTGTAGCCTCTGAAAAACTGTTTTTT.

The J gene is TRBJ2-7, the V gene TRBV6-5; no definite D call. The CDR3 has 13 residues. V dropped 4 bases and J dropped 4 bases, with 11 bases sitting between them. Germline V gives CDR1 MNHEY, CDR2 SVGAGI. The CDR3 is CASSSVWSYEQYF. CDR3 DNA sequence: TGTGCCAGCAGTTCGGTCTGGTCGTACGAGCAGTACTTC.

The chain recombines TRBV3-1 (or the pseudogene TRBV3-2) with TRBJ1-2; the D gene is possibly TRBD1 (6 bases). This CDR3 comprises 14 residues. Trimming shortened V by 2 bases and J by 7 bases, and 14 bases separated the two germline ends. From germline, CDR1 is LGHDT and CDR2 YNNKEL (reference sequence). The CDR3 loop is CASSQHTGTAGYTF. As DNA, the CDR3 is TGTGCCAGCAGCCAACATACAGGGACGGCTGGCTACACCTTC.

V gene TRBV3-1 (or the pseudogene TRBV3-2) combines with J gene TRBJ1-1, with TRBD1 matching over 8 bases. V was clipped by 6 bases and J by 1 base; unmatched bases: 7. The CDR3 has 15 amino acids. The germline V gene has CDR1 LGHDT and CDR2 YNNKEL (reference sequence). The CDR3 DNA follows: TGTGCCAGCAGACATTCAGGGGGCCCGAACACTGAAGCTTTCTTT. As protein: CASRHSGGPNTEAFF.

This clone was counted a single time. CDR3 bases: TGTGCTAGTGGTGGCGGCTTCACAGATACGCAGTATTTT. It translates to CASGGGFTDTQYF. V usage is TRBV12-5 and J usage is TRBJ2-3, with D hard to call. This CDR3 spans 13 amino acids. V lost 5 bases to trimming and J lost 2 bases, with 8 bases between them. Germline-derived CDR1 and CDR2 are LGHNT and FRNRAP.

Turning to this clone: One junction end disagrees with the germline gene, perhaps due to a read error. The chain employs TRBV29-1 and TRBJ1-4, with 8 bases fitting TRBD1. The CDR3 runs to 14 residues. CDR1 and CDR2 (germline): SQVTM, ANQGSEA. CDR3 nucleotides: TGCAGCGTTGGTATCGGACAGGGATCCCCTATCCGGATTTTT. Translating gives CSVGIGQGSPIRIF. Full variable domain (remainder filled in from reference TRBV29-1 and TRBJ1-4): SAVISQKPSRDICQRGTSLTIQCQVDSQVTMMFWYRQQPGQSLTLIATANQGSEATYESGFVIDKFPISRPNLTFSTLTVSNMSPEDSSIYLCSVGIGQGSPIRIFGSGTQLSVL.

The CDR3 region is CASGAGEAETQYF. CDR3 sequence (DNA): TGTGCTAGTGGAGCCGGGGAAGCCGAGACCCAGTACTTC. The chain carries TRBV12-5 and TRBJ2-5; D might be TRBD2 (5 bases). Looked up from germline, CDR1 is LGHNT and CDR2 is FRNRAP. The CDR3 length is 13 residues. Trimming shortened V by 6 bases and J by 5 bases, and 13 bases separated the two germline ends.

V usage is TRBV15 and J usage is TRBJ1-4, with D possibly TRBD1 on 5 matching bases. V lost 5 bases and J 4 bases, leaving 11 bases between the germline ends. The CDR3 loop spans 14 amino acids. The germline gives CDR1 LNHNV, CDR2 YYDKDF (reference sequence). CDR3 amino acids: CATSEGAYNEKLFF. CDR3 coding DNA: TGTGCCACCAGCGAAGGGGCCTATAATGAAAAACTGTTTTTT. Full variable domain (missing parts from reference TRBV15 and TRBJ1-4): DAMVIQNPRYQVTQFGKPVTLSCSQTLNHNVMYWYQQKSSQAPKLLFHYYDKDFNNEADTPDNFQSRRPNTSFCFLDIRSPGLGDTAMYLCATSEGAYNEKLFFGSGTQLSVL.

V is TRBV6-5 and J is TRBJ2-7, with 9 nucleotides matching TRBD2. CDR1 is MNHEY, CDR2 SVGAGI, per germline. Unmatched junction bases numbered 1, after V lost 2 bases and J lost 2 bases. CDR3 size: 14 residues. The CDR3 loop reads CASSYRLAAYEQYF. Written as DNA, the CDR3 is TGTGCCAGCAGTTACCGACTAGCGGCCTACGAGCAGTACTTC.

The chain links TRBV12-2 to TRBJ1-2. TRBV12-2 is designated a pseudogene. There are 17 residues in the CDR3. The CDR3 DNA reads as TGTGCAAGTCGCTCCCAGCGGGGCGGGGCAAGGAACTATGGCTACACCTTC. It translates to CASRSQRGGARNYGYTF.

The V call is TRBV2, the J call TRBJ1-5, with 8 bases that match TRBD1. CDR1 SNHLY and CDR2 FYNNEI come from the germline V gene. Trimming at V came to 7 bases and at J to 7 bases, leaving 6 bases not matched to a gene. The CDR3 consists of 13 residues. The CDR3: CASNDRGWQPQHF. Here the CDR3 DNA reads TGTGCCAGCAACGACAGGGGTTGGCAGCCCCAGCATTTT.

This chain uses TRBV3-1 (or the pseudogene TRBV3-2) with TRBJ1-3, with 7 bases aligning to TRBD1. The CDR3 has 14 amino acids. The V segment lost 4 bases and the J segment 1 base; nucleotides outside the gene matches: 1. From germline, CDR1 is LGHDT and CDR2 YNNKEL (reference sequence). The CDR3 sequence is CASSLQGSGNTIYF. The CDR3, as DNA: TGTGCCAGCAGCCTACAGGGGTCTGGAAACACCATATATTTT.

This clone was found once. The chain links TRBV7-9 to TRBJ2-7; 7 bases align to TRBD1. The CDR3 has 13 residues. V shed 6 bases, J shed 5 bases, and the junction held 7 bases outside the gene matches. Germline CDR1 reads SEHNR; CDR2 reads FQNEAQ (reference sequence). The CDR3 DNA reads TGTGCCAGCAGTCAGGGCCAGGGGGACGAGCAGTACTTC. This sequence encodes CASSQGQGDEQYF.

V usage is TRBV19 and J usage is TRBJ2-4, with 10 bases matching TRBD2. The germline gives CDR1 LNHDA, CDR2 SQIVND (reference sequence). V shed 5 bases, J shed 0 bases, and the junction held 16 bases outside the gene matches. This CDR3 is built from 20 residues. The CDR3 DNA sequence: TGTGCCAGTAGTCTATATCTCCTAGCGGGGGCTACCCTAGCCAAAAACATTCAGTACTTC. Residues: CASSLYLLAGATLAKNIQYF.

The CDR3 is CASSWGGASGYNEQFF. Written as DNA, the CDR3 is TGCGCCAGCAGCTGGGGTGGGGCTAGCGGGTACAATGAGCAGTTCTTC. The chain couples TRBV5-1 to TRBJ2-1; TRBD2 agrees at 8 bases. J was trimmed by 4 bases and V by 3 bases; bases with no gene match: 9. This CDR3 region has 16 residues. CDR1 SGHRS and CDR2 YFSETQ come from the germline V gene. The whole variable domain, remainder taken from reference TRBV5-1 and TRBJ2-1, is KAGVTQTPRYLIKTRGQQVTLSCSPISGHRSVSWYQQTPGQGLQFLFEYFSETQRNKGNFPGRFSGRQFSNSRSEMNVSTLELGDSALYLCASSWGGASGYNEQFFGPGTRLTVL.

The chain uses TRBV11-2 and TRBJ2-3; D unresolved. The CDR3 runs 16 residues. The V end was cut by 1 base, the J end by 0 bases, with 11 bases between. CDR1 is SGHAT, CDR2 FQNNGV, per germline. CDR3 region: CASSLGYGLSTDTQYF. DNA for the CDR3: TGTGCCAGCAGCTTAGGGTATGGGCTTAGCACAGATACGCAGTATTTT. Filled out from reference TRBV11-2 and TRBJ2-3, the complete variable domain reads EAGVAQSPRYKIIEKRQSVAFWCNPISGHATLYWYQQILGQGPKLLIQFQNNGVVDDSQLPKDRFSAERLKGVDSTLKIQPAKLEDSAVYLCASSLGYGLSTDTQYFGPGTRLTVL.

The V and J genes are TRBV20-1 and TRBJ2-1, with TRBD1 matching 10 bases. CDR1 and CDR2 from the germline V gene are DFQATT and SNEGSKA (reference sequence). With V trimmed by 3 bases and J by 9 bases, 11 bases remained unmatched. The CDR3 is 15 residues long. CDR3 DNA: TGCAGTGCTAGTGTTCGACAGGGGGCTTCTGGTGAGCAGTTCTTC. Its translation is CSASVRQGASGEQFF.